This is a list of T cell receptor beta chains from one sample in a study of cytomegalovirus exposure and HLA in healthy donors. Repertoires were generated with immunoSEQ multiplex PCR, while TCRdb's copy carries only in-frame clones and drops some. Of 80,000 or so clones in the sample, around 68% were seen once. Input material: PBMCs. The receptors derive from a man aged 25 to 40 in good health and CMV-seropositive. Both conserved end residues are part of each CDR3. Each record gives: CDR3 DNA, CDR3 protein, J gene, clone size, D gene, V gene, CDR3 length. A D gene is named only where the DNA matches it firmly. Some rows have no size entry. The others give once, few or many, or a class for an expanded clone.

cdr3_nt: TGTGCCAGCAGTTTATCAACAGGGATCGATGGCTACCCCTTC
cdr3_aa: CASSLSTGIDGYPF
j_call: TRBJ1-2
clone_size: few
d_call: .
v_call: TRBV27
cdr3_length: 14

cdr3_nt: TGTGCCAGTAGACACGTCCCAGGGCCCCAGCATTTT
cdr3_aa: CASRHVPGPQHF
j_call: TRBJ1-5
clone_size: .
d_call: .
v_call: TRBV19
cdr3_length: 12

cdr3_nt: TGCGCCAGCAGCCAAGGAGGACTAGCGCGCAATGAGCAGTTCTTC
cdr3_aa: CASSQGGLARNEQFF
j_call: TRBJ2-1
clone_size: .
d_call: TRBD2
v_call: TRBV4-3
cdr3_length: 15

cdr3_nt: TGTGCCAGCAGCTTAGAGAGGACAGGGCTCCTTTCATATTTT
cdr3_aa: CASSLERTGLLSYF
j_call: TRBJ1-3
clone_size: .
d_call: TRBD1
v_call: TRBV7-8
cdr3_length: 14

cdr3_nt: TGTGCCAGCAGTCGCGACAGGGCCAAGGGGCCCCAGCATTTT
cdr3_aa: CASSRDRAKGPQHF
j_call: TRBJ1-5
clone_size: once
d_call: TRBD1
v_call: TRBV6-5
cdr3_length: 14

cdr3_nt: TGTGCCAGCAGCACCCAGGGGTACTATGGGGCCAACGTCCTGACTTTC
cdr3_aa: CASSTQGYYGANVLTF
j_call: TRBJ2-6
clone_size: .
d_call: .
v_call: TRBV9
cdr3_length: 16

cdr3_nt: TGTGCCAGCACCCGGGACTCCCCGAACGACGAGCAGTACTTC
cdr3_aa: CASTRDSPNDEQYF
j_call: TRBJ2-7
clone_size: .
d_call: .
v_call: TRBV7-8
cdr3_length: 14

cdr3_nt: TGTGCCAGCTCACCACTACGGGACAAGTTAAACACTGAAGCTTTCTTT
cdr3_aa: CASSPLRDKLNTEAFF
j_call: TRBJ1-1
clone_size: few
d_call: .
v_call: TRBV18
cdr3_length: 16

cdr3_nt: TGTGCCACCAGCAGAGATGAGTCTTGGGGAGGGGGAAGCACTGAAGCTTTCTTT
cdr3_aa: CATSRDESWGGGSTEAFF
j_call: TRBJ1-1
clone_size: few
d_call: .
v_call: TRBV15
cdr3_length: 18

cdr3_nt: TGTGCCAGCAGCTTGGGGACAGGGGTCGGCAATGAGCAGTTCTTC
cdr3_aa: CASSLGTGVGNEQFF
j_call: TRBJ2-1
clone_size: .
d_call: TRBD1
v_call: TRBV7-6
cdr3_length: 15

cdr3_nt: TGCGCCAGCACCCTTCAAGCTACTAGCGGGGGTGCAGATACGCAGTATTTT
cdr3_aa: CASTLQATSGGADTQYF
j_call: TRBJ2-3
clone_size: .
d_call: TRBD2
v_call: TRBV5-1
cdr3_length: 17

cdr3_nt: TGTGCCACCCGTGGTATGGCTAGCGGGAGCCACGAGCAGTACTTC
cdr3_aa: CATRGMASGSHEQYF
j_call: TRBJ2-7
clone_size: .
d_call: TRBD2
v_call: TRBV6-5
cdr3_length: 15

cdr3_nt: TGCGCCAGCAGCCAAGAAAGGGTAACGGGAGGCAGGCAAGAGACCCAGTACTTC
cdr3_aa: CASSQERVTGGRQETQYF
j_call: TRBJ2-5
clone_size: .
d_call: TRBD2
v_call: TRBV4-1
cdr3_length: 18

cdr3_nt: TGCAGCGCCCTACAGGGTGTGACGACTGAAGCTTTCTTT
cdr3_aa: CSALQGVTTEAFF
j_call: TRBJ1-1
clone_size: few
d_call: .
v_call: TRBV29-1
cdr3_length: 13

cdr3_nt: TGTGCCAGCAGCTGGGGGGGAGGGGGAGAGACCCAGTACTTC
cdr3_aa: CASSWGGGGETQYF
j_call: TRBJ2-5
clone_size: .
d_call: .
v_call: TRBV13
cdr3_length: 14

cdr3_nt: TGTGCCAGCACCCCTTGGACAGGGACCCACAATGAGCAGTTCTTC
cdr3_aa: CASTPWTGTHNEQFF
j_call: TRBJ2-1
clone_size: .
d_call: TRBD1
v_call: TRBV6-6
cdr3_length: 15

cdr3_nt: TGCAGCGTTTCTGGGACTAGCGGGAACATAGATACGCAGTATTTT
cdr3_aa: CSVSGTSGNIDTQYF
j_call: TRBJ2-3
clone_size: .
d_call: TRBD2
v_call: TRBV29-1
cdr3_length: 15

cdr3_nt: TGTGCCAGCAGCTTTAGCGGGGTGGAGACCCAGTACTTC
cdr3_aa: CASSFSGVETQYF
j_call: TRBJ2-5
clone_size: .
d_call: TRBD2
v_call: TRBV7-2
cdr3_length: 13

cdr3_nt: TGTGCCAGCTCACGCTGGGTCGGGCAAGAGACCCAGTACTTC
cdr3_aa: CASSRWVGQETQYF
j_call: TRBJ2-5
clone_size: .
d_call: .
v_call: TRBV18
cdr3_length: 14

cdr3_nt: TGTGCCAGCAGTGACGAGTGGCAGTACTTC
cdr3_aa: CASSDEWQYF
j_call: TRBJ2-5
clone_size: .
d_call: .
v_call: TRBV6-1
cdr3_length: 10

cdr3_nt: TGTGCCAGCAGCTCAAATCACGACACGACTGAAGCTTTCTTT
cdr3_aa: CASSSNHDTTEAFF
j_call: TRBJ1-1
clone_size: .
d_call: .
v_call: TRBV7-6
cdr3_length: 14

cdr3_nt: TGCGCCAGCAGCTGGGACCGGGACAGGGGGCGGCCGCACACCTTC
cdr3_aa: CASSWDRDRGRPHTF
j_call: TRBJ1-2
clone_size: .
d_call: TRBD1
v_call: TRBV5-1
cdr3_length: 15

cdr3_nt: TGTGCCAGCAGTTTACTACAGGGGGATAATTCACCCCTCCACTTT
cdr3_aa: CASSLLQGDNSPLHF
j_call: TRBJ1-6
clone_size: few
d_call: TRBD1
v_call: TRBV2
cdr3_length: 15

cdr3_nt: TGTGCCAGCAGTGAACCCTTCCCTAGCACAGATACGCAGTATTTT
cdr3_aa: CASSEPFPSTDTQYF
j_call: TRBJ2-3
clone_size: .
d_call: .
v_call: TRBV2
cdr3_length: 15

cdr3_nt: TGTGCCAGCAGTGAAGTTGGACAGGGAGGTAAATTTCGCTTCAATCAGCCCCAGCATTTT
cdr3_aa: CASSEVGQGGKFRFNQPQHF
j_call: TRBJ1-5
clone_size: .
d_call: TRBD1
v_call: TRBV6-1
cdr3_length: 20

cdr3_nt: TGTGCCAGCAGCTTTTCGGAGACCCAGTACTTC
cdr3_aa: CASSFSETQYF
j_call: TRBJ2-5
clone_size: .
d_call: .
v_call: TRBV7-6
cdr3_length: 11

cdr3_nt: TGTGCCAGCAGCGGGAGGGCTAGCGGAAAGAGCACAGATACGCAGTATTTT
cdr3_aa: CASSGRASGKSTDTQYF
j_call: TRBJ2-3
clone_size: few
d_call: TRBD2
v_call: TRBV7-8
cdr3_length: 17

cdr3_nt: TGTGCCAGTAGTACCCCGGGGGCCCAGCATTTT
cdr3_aa: CASSTPGAQHF
j_call: TRBJ1-5
clone_size: .
d_call: .
v_call: TRBV19
cdr3_length: 11

cdr3_nt: TGTGCCAGCAGACAGGGGGCCGGAGAGACCCAGTACTTC
cdr3_aa: CASRQGAGETQYF
j_call: TRBJ2-5
clone_size: .
d_call: TRBD1
v_call: TRBV2
cdr3_length: 13

cdr3_nt: TGTGCCAGCAGTTTAACAGGAAGGGCCTACGAGCAGTACTTC
cdr3_aa: CASSLTGRAYEQYF
j_call: TRBJ2-7
clone_size: .
d_call: .
v_call: TRBV27
cdr3_length: 14

cdr3_nt: TGTGCCAGCAGCCGGGACAGGGACACTGAAGCTTTCTTT
cdr3_aa: CASSRDRDTEAFF
j_call: TRBJ1-1
clone_size: .
d_call: TRBD1
v_call: TRBV6-6
cdr3_length: 13

cdr3_nt: TGTGCCAGCAGTCCTGGAGGGGGGGAGGAGCAGCCCCAGCATTTT
cdr3_aa: CASSPGGGEEQPQHF
j_call: TRBJ1-5
clone_size: .
d_call: .
v_call: TRBV28
cdr3_length: 15

cdr3_nt: TGCAGCCTCGAGGGGCCAGGGGGTGGCGGCTACACCTTC
cdr3_aa: CSLEGPGGGGYTF
j_call: TRBJ1-2
clone_size: few
d_call: TRBD1
v_call: TRBV29-1
cdr3_length: 13

cdr3_nt: TGTGCCAGCAGCCAAGAAGGAGCGGGGGGTCCCCTCTACGAGCAGTACTTC
cdr3_aa: CASSQEGAGGPLYEQYF
j_call: TRBJ2-7
clone_size: once
d_call: TRBD2
v_call: TRBV4-2
cdr3_length: 17

cdr3_nt: TGTGCCTGGAGTGTCAGCCCTAGTGAGACTTTCTTT
cdr3_aa: CAWSVSPSETFF
j_call: TRBJ1-1
clone_size: .
d_call: .
v_call: TRBV30
cdr3_length: 12

cdr3_nt: TGTGCCAGCAGACAAGCGGGCTCCTACAATGAGCAGTTCTTC
cdr3_aa: CASRQAGSYNEQFF
j_call: TRBJ2-1
clone_size: once
d_call: .
v_call: TRBV7-2
cdr3_length: 14

cdr3_nt: TGTGCCAGCAGTCCGACTCAGGGGAACACTGAAGCTTTCTTT
cdr3_aa: CASSPTQGNTEAFF
j_call: TRBJ1-1
clone_size: .
d_call: .
v_call: TRBV6-4
cdr3_length: 14

cdr3_nt: TGTGCCAGCAGCTTGGGCGCCCTCAATGAGCAGTTCTTC
cdr3_aa: CASSLGALNEQFF
j_call: TRBJ2-1
clone_size: once
d_call: .
v_call: TRBV7-8
cdr3_length: 13